Listed here is a single T cell receptor beta chain. Its cognate antigen is unknown. Profiling relied on immunoSEQ multiplex PCR, and the TCRdb table lists in-frame clones only, not all of them. The sample has approximately 46,000 clones, around 86% seen once. Blood sampling took place at baseline, cycle 4 day 1, and cycle 7 day 1. The sample belongs to a study of OX40 agonist ivuxolimab in advanced cancers. Study observations and caveats: Low normalized T-cell clonal expansion was also seen in some nonresponders.

The sample was CD4+ or CD8+ T cells sorted from blood, taken in a trial of the OX40 agonist ivuxolimab. The sequence came from an adult with an advanced solid tumor such as melanoma, head and neck, liver or kidney cancer.

The CDR3 loop reads CASSYRQGMSPQHF. The CDR3 DNA follows: TGTGCCAGCAGCTACCGACAAGGAATGTCGCCCCAGCATTTT. This chain links TRBV7-8 with TRBJ1-5; D is unresolved. CDR1 and CDR2 from the germline V gene are SGHVS and FQNEAQ. Trimming took 4 bases from V and 9 from J, leaving 16 bases between them. This CDR3 region has 14 residues.